This T cell receptor (beta chain) comes out of a study of shared clonotypes between healthy human individuals. Regarding the study as a whole: Sequencing depth was expected to affect clonotype sharing among donors. Inspection by rarefaction showed sorted-subset sequencing to be incomplete despite large depth. Richness estimates generally favored naive over memory subsets.

CDR1 LNHDA and CDR2 SQIVND come from the germline V gene (reference sequence). V was clipped by 0 bases and J by 5 bases, with 7 bases between them. This CDR3 contains 13 residues. Sequenced by immunoSEQ multiplex PCR; TCRdb stores in-frame clones only, minus some. The sample shows about 820,000 clones, nearly 95% of them seen only once. This clone was counted a single time. Its antigen is currently unknown. CD8 cells classed as naive were CD45RO-negative and positively selected for CCR7, excluding terminally differentiated effector memory CD45RA+ cells. Each sample came from a Caucasian adult donor living in Nashville, Tennessee.

This TCR derives from a man younger than 45 in good health. Material for sequencing was naive CD8+ T cells sorted from blood. V gene TRBV19 combines with J gene TRBJ2-5; D is uncertain. Here the CDR3 reads CASSIDRGETQYF. CDR3 DNA sequence: TGTGCCAGTAGTATAGATAGAGGCGAGACCCAGTACTTC.